In this sample, the clone carrying this T cell receptor (beta chain) is medium-sized. Antigen unknown. These data belong to a study of cytomegalovirus exposure and HLA in healthy donors. Overall study results and limits: There were under 200 TCR beta chains listed as cytomegalovirus-associated. Owing to their indistinguishability, certain V segments, notably TRBV6-2 and TRBV6-3, were excluded. For presence/absence analyses, sequencing depth was assumed to be roughly uniform across donors.

Germline CDR1 SGDLS, CDR2 YYNGEE. The CDR3 consists of 15 residues. V lost 1 base and J lost 5, with 16 bases in between. The PCR employed 60 Vbeta primers together with 13 Jbeta primers. Here immunoSEQ multiplex PCR was the method, and the copy in TCRdb shows in-frame clones only, minus some. The profile shows under 150,000 clones, about four fifths of them singletons. Sequencing input: PBMCs. This TCR was recovered from a male donor in good health and CMV-seronegative. This chain joins TRBV9 and TRBJ2-7; possible D gene TRBD2, 5 bases. CDR3 region: CASSVSPLGGDEQYF. CDR3 sequence (DNA): TGTGCCAGCAGCGTATCCCCGTTAGGAGGCGACGAGCAGTACTTC.